This entry is about one T cell receptor (beta chain). The CDR3 consists of 17 residues. With 0 bases removed from V and 0 bases from J, the gap between germline ends came to 11 bases. Germline V gene lookup returns CDR1 LNHDA and CDR2 SQIVND (reference sequence). This entry comes from a study of T cells in Graves' hyperthyroidism and ophthalmopathy. From RNA transcripts, TCR beta CDR3 regions were amplified. Initially, a first-round RT-PCR of the TCR CDR3 employed the HTBI primer set. TCRdb used MiXCR to reprocess the multiplex PCR reads, holding one entry per CDR3 protein. The sample yields approximately 700,000 distinct CDR3 sequences, around 17% seen once.

The specimen was blood. V usage is TRBV19 and J usage is TRBJ2-2; D is unclear. The sequence derives from a man aged 18 to 29 with Graves' hyperthyroidism. DNA of the CDR3: TGTGCCAGTAGTATAGAGGGCCGCTTTACGAACACCGGGGAGCTGTTTTTT. Protein sequence: CASSIEGRFTNTGELFF.